This TCR beta chain was obtained from a study of blood T cells in healthy people across ages. A second about 7 to 11 cycle PCR used barcoded and J-beta primers. Individual samples furnished no less than 3 million CDR3-containing paired-end reads apiece. TCRdb used MiXCR to reprocess the 5' RACE reads, holding one entry per CDR3 protein. The sample includes 1.5 million or so distinct CDR3 sequences, roughly 40% of them seen just once. The TCR originated in a woman between 18 and 29 years old in good health. The material sequenced was blood.

This chain's CDR3 is CASSLAENGGMIAKNIQYF. The CDR3 DNA is TGTGCCAGCAGCTTAGCGGAAAATGGGGGCATGATAGCCAAAAACATTCAGTACTTC. The rearrangement links TRBV7-9 to TRBJ2-4, with D tentatively TRBD1 (6 bases). The CDR3 length is 19 residues. V was shortened by 0 bases and J by 0 bases, with 18 bases between the two germline ends. The germline gives CDR1 SEHNR, CDR2 FQNEAQ (reference sequence). The full variable domain, with the rest looked up from reference TRBV7-9 and TRBJ2-4, is DTGVSQNPRHKITKRGQNVTFRCDPISEHNRLYWYRQTLGQGPEFLTYFQNEAQLEKSRLLSDRFSAERPKGSFSTLEIQRTEQGDSAMYLCASSLAENGGMIAKNIQYFGAGTRLSVL.